These 25 T cell receptor beta chains came from one sample sequenced in a study of OX40 agonist ivuxolimab in advanced cancers. The library was made by the immunoSEQ multiplex PCR assay. TCRdb's version of the immuneACCESS table is confined to in-frame rearrangements and falls short of the full clone set. An unresolved V gene accounts for under half of the shortfall where checked; the remainder is of unknown origin. This sample comprises over 90,000 clones, 80% to 90% of them detected only once. The ten most abundant clones make up around 5.5% of the sample. Specimen: CD4+ or CD8+ T cells sorted from blood, collected in a trial of the OX40 agonist ivuxolimab. Receptors originate from an adult with an advanced solid tumor such as melanoma, head and neck, liver or kidney cancer.

This rearrangement joins TRBV30 to TRBJ2-4; D is perhaps TRBD1 or TRBD2 (5 bases each). The V and J ends lost 0 bases and 9 bases respectively, with 9 bases between them. This CDR3 contains 12 residues. Germline-derived CDR1 and CDR2 are GTSNPN and SVGIG (reference sequence). The CDR3 DNA is TGTGCCTGGAGTGTAGGTGGGGGCATTCAGTACTTC. It translates to CAWSVGGGIQYF.

DNA for the CDR3: TGTGCCAGCGGTGTTAGCGGGGGGGCATCAGATACGCAGTATTTT. It encodes CASGVSGGASDTQYF. V gene TRBV11-3 combines with J gene TRBJ2-3; the match to TRBD2 covers 11 bases. CDR3 length: 15 residues. The V gene end was trimmed by 8 bases and the J gene end by 4 bases; junction bases not matched to a gene: 8. CDR1 and CDR2 from the germline V gene are SGHNT and YENEEA.

The chain uses TRBV30 and TRBJ2-3; TRBD1 might be the D (6 bases). The CDR3 extends over 13 amino acids. Germline CDR1 and CDR2: GTSNPN and SVGIG (reference sequence). Trimming left V 4 bases short and J 7 bases short, with 15 bases between. CDR3 region: CAWKGTLTNTQYF. The CDR3 DNA sequence: TGTGCCTGGAAGGGGACACTTACGAATACGCAGTATTTT.

This chain connects TRBV5-1 to TRBJ1-5; D is ambiguous. Trimming pared 4 bases from V and 7 bases from J, leaving 9 bases between. Per germline, CDR1 SGHRS and CDR2 YFSETQ. The CDR3 loop spans 12 amino acids. For the CDR3, the DNA is TGCGCCAGCAGCGGGGTGGACCAGCCCCAGCATTTT. Translated, it gives CASSGVDQPQHF. Supplemented by reference TRBV5-1 and TRBJ1-5, the full variable domain reads KAGVTQTPRYLIKTRGQQVTLSCSPISGHRSVSWYQQTPGQGLQFLFEYFSETQRNKGNFPGRFSGRQFSNSRSEMNVSTLELGDSALYLCASSGVDQPQHFGDGTRLSIL.

This clone was seen once. V is TRBV9 and J is TRBJ2-1, with TRBD1 identical over 9 bases. With V trimmed by 3 bases and J by 2 bases, 3 bases remained unmatched. Germline CDR1 SGDLS, CDR2 YYNGEE. The CDR3 consists of 15 residues. This CDR3 reads CASSGRTGAYNEQFF. CDR3 DNA sequence: TGTGCCAGCAGCGGCCGGACAGGGGCCTACAATGAGCAGTTCTTC.

This clone has just a few counts. J is TRBJ1-1 and V is TRBV30; no clear D gene. The V and J ends lost 3 bases and 3 bases respectively, with 11 bases between them. Germline V gives CDR1 GTSNPN, CDR2 SVGIG (reference sequence). The CDR3 consists of 13 residues. Written as DNA, the CDR3 is TGTGCCTGGAGACCCTCCGGGGACACTGAAGCTTTCTTT. It specifies CAWRPSGDTEAFF.

In DNA form, the CDR3 reads TGTGCCAGCAGCAATTCCCCCACCACACAGGGCACTGAAGCTTTCTTT. Residues: CASSNSPTTQGTEAFF. The V gene is TRBV21-1, the J gene TRBJ1-1; TRBD1, the D gene given by the table, was not confirmed from the DNA. TRBV21-1 is flagged as a pseudogene. CDR3 length: 16 amino acids.

The genes are TRBV25-1 and TRBJ2-1; no firm D call. CDR3 length: 13 amino acids. CDR1 is MGHDK and CDR2 is SYGVNS in the germline V gene. Between the trimmed V and J ends, which lost 6 bases and 7 bases, there was a span of 13 bases. CDR3 region: CASREPYLNEQFF. For the CDR3, the DNA is TGTGCCAGCAGGGAGCCGTACCTAAATGAGCAGTTCTTC.

V usage is TRBV19 and J usage is TRBJ1-5, with 9 bases matching TRBD1. Per the germline V gene, CDR1 is LNHDA and CDR2 is SQIVND (reference sequence). This CDR3 is built from 16 residues. Unmatched junction bases numbered 6, after V lost 4 bases and J lost 2 bases. CDR3 nucleotide sequence: TGTGCCAGTAGTAGGGGACAGGGTCGGGGCAATCAGCCCCAGCATTTT. Translation: CASSRGQGRGNQPQHF.

The chain joins TRBV19 to TRBJ2-1; perhaps TRBD2 as D (5 bases). V was shortened by 6 bases and J by 0 bases, with 15 bases between the two germline ends. Looked up from germline, CDR1 is LNHDA and CDR2 is SQIVND (reference sequence). The CDR3 has 16 amino acids. CDR3 loop: CASSYRAEPSYNEQFF. CDR3 sequence (DNA): TGTGCCAGTAGCTACCGAGCGGAGCCCTCCTACAATGAGCAGTTCTTC. Full variable domain (outside the CDR3, taken from reference TRBV19 and TRBJ2-1): DGGITQSPKYLFRKEGQNVTLSCEQNLNHDAMYWYRQDPGQGLRLIYYSQIVNDFQKGDIAEGYSVSREKKESFPLTVTSAQKNPTAFYLCASSYRAEPSYNEQFFGPGTRLTVL.

This sequence joins TRBV29-1 and TRBJ2-3; weak D call: TRBD1 (6 bases). The CDR3 contains 12 residues. From germline, CDR1 is SQVTM and CDR2 ANQGSEA. V was cut by 7 bases and J by 3 bases, with 11 bases left in between. CDR3 DNA sequence: TGCAGCGGACGCAGGGGAACAGATACGCAGTATTTT. Residues: CSGRRGTDTQYF.

The CDR3, as DNA: TGTGCCAGTAGTAAAGTTGTGTCAGGGGTGAGTGAGCAGTTCTTC. This sequence encodes CASSKVVSGVSEQFF. This chain connects TRBV19 to TRBJ2-1; TRBD1 might be the D (6 bases). Trimming took 4 bases from V and 9 from J, leaving 19 bases between them. Germline CDR1 reads LNHDA; CDR2 reads SQIVND (reference sequence). There are 15 residues in the CDR3.

The chain is built from TRBV27 and TRBJ2-5; TRBD1 matches at 8 bases. The ends lost 1 base at V and 4 bases at J; junction bases unmatched: 14. Germline CDR1 MNHEY, CDR2 SMNVEV (reference sequence). The CDR3 runs 18 residues. CDR3 in DNA: TGTGCCAGCAGTTTATACCCCCCCGGCAGGGGGCAGAGAGAGACCCAGTACTTC. This sequence encodes CASSLYPPGRGQRETQYF.

The chain has TRBV28 and TRBJ2-1, with TRBD2 matching over 12 bases. Germline V gives CDR1 MDHEN, CDR2 SYDVKM. J gave up 2 bases and V 6 bases, and 2 bases lay outside the gene matches. The CDR3 is made up of 15 amino acids. Here the CDR3 reads CASSRLAGAYNEQFF. The CDR3 coding sequence is TGTGCCAGCAGCAGACTAGCGGGAGCCTACAATGAGCAGTTCTTC.

The chain carries TRBV14 and TRBJ1-3, with 7 bases that match TRBD1. Germline CDR1 reads SGHDN; CDR2 reads FVKESK. The V gene end was trimmed by 4 bases and the J gene end by 0 bases; junction bases not matched to a gene: 6. The CDR3 extends over 16 amino acids. CDR3 in DNA: TGTGCCAGCAGCCGGGACAGAGGGGACTCTGGAAACACCATATATTTT. Translated: CASSRDRGDSGNTIYF.

This chain uses TRBV7-3 with TRBJ1-1; D is possibly TRBD1 (5 bases). Looked up from germline, CDR1 is SGHTA and CDR2 is FQGTGA. Trimming cost V 5 bases and J 1 base, with 14 bases left between them. The CDR3 length is 15 residues. The CDR3 loop reads CASSASGTANTEAFF. CDR3 nucleotide sequence: TGTGCCAGCAGCGCCTCCGGGACGGCGAACACTGAAGCTTTCTTT. The full variable domain, its missing parts supplied by reference TRBV7-3 and TRBJ1-1, is GAGVSQTPSNKVTEKGKYVELRCDPISGHTALYWYRQSLGQGPEFLIYFQGTGAADDSGLPNDRFFAVRPEGSVSTLKIQRTERGDSAVYLCASSASGTANTEAFFGQGTRLTVV.

This clone has only a few counts. The chain joins TRBV15 to TRBJ1-5, with TRBD1 matching over 8 bases. The CDR3 length is 15 residues. Germline lookup yields CDR1 LNHNV and CDR2 YYDKDF (reference sequence). With V trimmed by 1 base and J by 5 bases, 4 bases remained unmatched. In DNA, the CDR3 is TGTGCCACCAGCAGAGGGGACAGGTTCGATCAGCCCCAGCATTTT. Translated, it gives CATSRGDRFDQPQHF. Based on the CDR3 plus reference TRBV15 and TRBJ1-5, the full variable domain is DAMVIQNPRYQVTQFGKPVTLSCSQTLNHNVMYWYQQKSSQAPKLLFHYYDKDFNNEADTPDNFQSRRPNTSFCFLDIRSPGLGDTAMYLCATSRGDRFDQPQHFGDGTRLSIL.

The CDR3 DNA is TGTGCCAGCAGTTTATCACGGCCCCCCGGAGAAAAACTGTTTTTT. Its translation: CASSLSRPPGEKLFF. The V and J genes are TRBV27 and TRBJ1-4; D gene uncertain. V lost 0 bases and J lost 8, with 13 bases in between. This CDR3 contains 15 residues. CDR1 is MNHEY and CDR2 is SMNVEV in the germline V gene (reference sequence).

This clone was counted a few times. This rearrangement joins TRBV29-1 to TRBJ2-1, with D possibly being TRBD1 (5 bases). The length of the CDR3 is 11 residues. Germline CDR1 SQVTM, CDR2 ANQGSEA. Between the trimmed V and J ends, which lost 5 bases and 7 bases, there was a span of 9 bases. The DNA for the CDR3 is TGCAGCGTTATTAAGGGGAATGAGCAGTTCTTC. Its translation is CSVIKGNEQFF.

This sequence joins TRBV6-5 and TRBJ2-2; 7 bases are a match to TRBD1. Germline-derived CDR1 and CDR2 are MNHEY and SVGAGI. The CDR3 spans 13 residues. V gave up 9 bases and J gave up 2 bases; unmatched junction bases: 3. The CDR3 here is CASGQANTGELFF. The CDR3, as DNA: TGTGCCAGTGGACAGGCTAACACCGGGGAGCTGTTTTTT.

The chain combines TRBV30 with TRBJ1-1; 7 nucleotides agree with TRBD1. Germline CDR1 and CDR2: GTSNPN and SVGIG (reference sequence). The CDR3 runs to 13 residues. V lost 3 bases to trimming and J lost 2 bases; unmatched junction nucleotides: 3. The CDR3 DNA reads TGTGCCTGGAGCGGGACAGCCAACACTGAAGCTTTCTTT. As protein: CAWSGTANTEAFF.

The chain employs TRBV29-1 and TRBJ1-1; D unresolved. From germline, CDR1 is SQVTM and CDR2 ANQGSEA. The CDR3 is 14 amino acids. V lost 3 bases, J lost 7 bases, and 18 bases lay in between. The CDR3 DNA follows: TGCAGCGTTGAGGCTGTTTCCCTGGGCAGTGAAGCTTTCTTT. Its protein product is CSVEAVSLGSEAFF.

This clone was seen just once. The chain joins TRBV10-3 to TRBJ2-7, with D possibly matching TRBD1 (5 bases). Deletions cut 4 bases from V and 3 bases from J, with 10 bases between. In germline, CDR1 is ENHRY, CDR2 SYGVKD. CDR3 length equals 13 residues. The CDR3 here is CAISAQESYEQYF. The CDR3 DNA sequence: TGTGCCATCAGTGCACAGGAGAGCTACGAGCAGTACTTC.

V is TRBV6-5 and J is TRBJ1-2; 9 bases are a match to TRBD1. The CDR3 runs 15 residues. Germline values: CDR1 MNHEY, CDR2 SVGAGI. V lost 6 bases, J lost 4 bases, and 9 bases stayed unmatched. The CDR3 protein is CASSLQGANPYGYTF. The CDR3 DNA reads TGTGCCAGCAGCCTACAGGGGGCGAACCCCTATGGCTACACCTTC.

This clone was detected only a few times. The chain uses TRBV30 and TRBJ1-2, with no clear D. Germline CDR1 and CDR2: GTSNPN and SVGIG (reference sequence). CDR3 size: 11 residues. Trimming took 7 bases from V and 7 from J, leaving 13 bases between them. The CDR3 is CAYDREGGYTF. CDR3 DNA sequence: TGTGCCTATGACCGGGAGGGTGGCTACACCTTC.